These T cell receptor beta chains were read from a single sample in a study of blood T cell repertoires in COVID-19. Measured with immunoSEQ multiplex PCR; TCRdb has only the in-frame clones, and not every one. This sample has under 200,000 clones; around 84% occur once, and the top ten carry around 7.1%. The specimen sequenced was PBMCs or T cells enriched from blood (not recorded which). These TCRs come from a middle-aged man who had recovered from COVID-19. CDR3s include the opening cysteine and the closing phenylalanine or tryptophan. Each record gives: clone size, D gene, J gene, V gene, CDR3 protein, CDR3 DNA. A D gene is named only where the DNA matches it firmly. Some rows mark clone size as missing; the rest say once, few, many or name a class of expanded clone.

>.|.|TRBJ2-3|TRBV18
CASSPPSDTQYF
TGTGCCAGCTCACCCCCGTCCGATACGCAGTATTTT
>once|TRBD1|TRBJ1-5|TRBV2
CASSDDRGRFVGQPQHF
TGTGCCAGCAGTGATGACAGGGGGAGGTTTGTGGGTCAGCCCCAGCATTTT
>.|TRBD1|TRBJ1-5|TRBV7-2
CASSLMATGTNQPQHF
TGTGCCAGCAGCTTAATGGCGACAGGGACGAACCAGCCCCAGCATTTT
>.|TRBD2|TRBJ2-1|TRBV27
CASRQAGGPDSVEQFF
TGTGCCAGCAGACAAGCGGGGGGGCCCGATAGTGTTGAGCAGTTCTTC
>few|TRBD2|TRBJ2-5|TRBV9
CASSVTSGGETQYF
TGTGCCAGCAGCGTTACTAGCGGGGGAGAGACCCAGTACTTC
>once|.|TRBJ2-1|TRBV7-3
CASSLNGNEQFF
TGTGCCAGCAGCCTAAACGGGAATGAGCAGTTCTTC
>.|.|TRBJ1-1|TRBV6-6
CASGSVRGATEAFF
TGTGCCAGCGGTTCCGTTCGGGGGGCCACTGAAGCTTTCTTT
>.|.|TRBJ1-2|TRBV7-3
CASSPDKNYGYTF
TGTGCCAGCAGCCCTGACAAGAACTATGGCTACACCTTC
>.|.|TRBJ2-7|TRBV4-2
CASSQVWAGTYEQYF
TGTGCCAGCAGCCAAGTCTGGGCGGGGACCTACGAGCAGTACTTC
>.|TRBD1|TRBJ2-2|TRBV9
CASSAMGQGKTGELFF
TGTGCCAGCAGCGCTATGGGACAGGGGAAAACCGGGGAGCTGTTTTTT
>.|.|TRBJ2-7|TRBV5-1
CASSFPGVYEQYF
TGCGCCAGCAGCTTCCCCGGGGTCTACGAGCAGTACTTC
>once|.|TRBJ1-4|TRBV19
CATRGGLGEKLFF
TGTGCCACCCGTGGGGGGTTGGGAGAAAAACTGTTTTTT
>few|.|TRBJ1-5|TRBV19
CASSMFSGNQPQHF
TGTGCCAGTAGTATGTTCTCAGGTAATCAGCCCCAGCATTTT
>.|.|TRBJ1-1|TRBV19
CASSIRGGNTEAFF
TGTGCCAGTAGTATACGTGGAGGCAACACTGAAGCTTTCTTT
>.|.|TRBJ1-3|TRBV9
CASALGHTSGNTIYF
TGTGCCAGCGCATTGGGACATACCTCTGGAAACACCATATATTTT
>.|TRBD1|TRBJ2-2|TRBV7-3
CASSFGTGTGELFF
TGTGCCAGCAGCTTCGGGACAGGGACCGGGGAGCTGTTTTTT
>.|TRBD2|TRBJ2-5|TRBV5-1
CASSQGTTQETQYF
TGCGCCAGCAGCCAAGGGACTACTCAAGAGACCCAGTACTTC
>.|.|TRBJ2-7|TRBV14
CASSQDLGGIQYF
TGTGCCAGCAGCCAAGATTTGGGGGGAATTCAGTACTTC
>.|.|TRBJ2-3|TRBV5-6
CASSLTQGDLTDTQYF
TGTGCCAGCAGCTTGACGCAGGGTGACTTGACAGATACGCAGTATTTT
>.|.|TRBJ1-5|TRBV6-4
CASSDVPEQYQPQHF
TGTGCCAGCAGTGACGTGCCAGAACAATATCAGCCCCAGCATTTT
>.|.|TRBJ2-3|TRBV5-1
CASSLAGPGHSTDTQYF
TGCGCCAGCAGCTTGGCCGGACCGGGACACAGCACAGATACGCAGTATTTT
>.|.|TRBJ1-1|TRBV7-2
CASSAGMDTEAFF
TGTGCCAGCAGCGCAGGGATGGACACTGAAGCTTTCTTT
>.|.|TRBJ1-6|TRBV6-4
CASRQGQGNSPLHF
TGTGCCAGCAGGCAGGGGCAGGGCAATTCACCCCTCCACTTT
>.|TRBD1|TRBJ1-1|TRBV29-1
CSVASRDRGAYTEAFF
TGCAGCGTGGCTAGCCGGGACAGGGGGGCGTACACTGAAGCTTTCTTT
>.|.|TRBJ2-7|TRBV27
CASSLEAFAYEQYF
TGTGCCAGCAGTTTAGAGGCTTTCGCCTACGAGCAGTACTTC
>.|TRBD1|TRBJ1-1|TRBV5-1
CASSLRTGGVGLTEAFF
TGCGCCAGCAGCTTGAGGACAGGGGGCGTCGGATTAACTGAAGCTTTCTTT
>.|TRBD1|TRBJ2-2|TRBV4-3
CASSQVGGFRTGELFF
TGCGCCAGCAGCCAAGTAGGGGGCTTTAGGACCGGGGAGCTGTTTTTT
>.|.|TRBJ2-1|TRBV7-2
CASSLGGNNNEQFF
TGTGCCAGCAGCTTAGGCGGGAATAACAATGAGCAGTTCTTC
>.|TRBD2|TRBJ2-7|TRBV18
CASSPKTSGYEQYF
TGTGCCAGCTCACCAAAGACTAGCGGCTACGAGCAGTACTTC
>.|.|TRBJ1-4|TRBV5-5
CASSFSPGEKLFF
TGTGCCAGCAGCTTCAGCCCCGGGGAAAAACTGTTTTTT
>.|.|TRBJ1-6|TRBV3-1/TRBV3-2
CASSHPGNLSPLHF
TGTGCCAGCAGCCATCCAGGGAATTTATCACCCCTCCACTTT
>.|.|TRBJ2-6|TRBV5-1
CASSFAGSGANVLTF
TGCGCCAGCAGCTTCGCGGGATCTGGGGCCAACGTCCTGACTTTC
>.|.|TRBJ1-1|TRBV29-1
CSVASGGVGTEAFF
TGCAGCGTTGCCTCCGGGGGGGTAGGCACTGAAGCTTTCTTT
>once|TRBD1|TRBJ1-4|TRBV3-1/TRBV3-2
CASSPGTGGEKLFF
TGTGCCAGCAGCCCCGGGACAGGGGGTGAAAAACTGTTTTTT
>few|TRBD1|TRBJ2-7|TRBV2
CASRRGQGSSYEQYF
TGTGCCAGCAGAAGGGGACAGGGGAGCTCCTACGAGCAGTACTTC
>many|.|TRBJ1-5|TRBV6-2/TRBV6-3
CASSYSETGTQPQHF
TGTGCCAGCAGTTACTCCGAAACAGGGACTCAGCCCCAGCATTTT
>.|TRBD2|TRBJ2-3|TRBV7-3
CASSLSLGPSGGAVDTQYF
TGTGCCAGCAGCTTATCTTTAGGGCCTAGCGGGGGGGCTGTAGATACGCAGTATTTT
>.|TRBD2|TRBJ2-7|TRBV28
CASNYGGFSKYEQYF
TGTGCCAGCAACTACGGGGGGTTTTCAAAATACGAGCAGTACTTC
>.|.|TRBJ1-2|TRBV7-2
CASSGGQRLNGYTF
TGTGCCAGCAGCGGAGGACAGCGACTTAATGGCTACACCTTC
>few|TRBD1|TRBJ2-7|TRBV25-1
CASSSTGAVVPEQYF
TGTGCCAGCAGTTCGACAGGGGCCGTAGTTCCCGAGCAGTACTTC
>.|.|TRBJ2-2|TRBV5-8
CASSPQTGNTGELFF
TGTGCCAGCAGCCCGCAGACAGGGAACACCGGGGAGCTGTTTTTT
>.|TRBD2|TRBJ2-5|TRBV4-1
CASSQDNQRGSRAQYF
TGCGCCAGCAGCCAAGATAACCAGCGGGGGTCTCGGGCCCAGTACTTC
>.|TRBD1|TRBJ2-5|TRBV7-3
CASSFGQGGGETQYF
TGTGCCAGCAGCTTCGGACAGGGTGGGGGAGAGACCCAGTACTTC
>.|TRBD1|TRBJ1-2|TRBV27
CASSKSGGGYGYTF
TGTGCCAGCAGTAAATCAGGGGGCGGCTATGGCTACACCTTC
>.|TRBD1|TRBJ2-1|TRBV7-2
CASSFSGTGTNEQFF
TGTGCCAGCAGCTTTTCCGGGACAGGGACTAATGAGCAGTTCTTC
>once|.|TRBJ1-2|TRBV2
CASSPNIGSYSPGGYTF
TGTGCCAGCAGCCCAAATATCGGGAGTTATAGTCCGGGTGGCTACACCTTC
>.|.|TRBJ2-7|TRBV5-4
CASSFAGTPYEQYF
TGTGCCAGCAGCTTCGCCGGGACACCTTACGAGCAGTACTTC
>.|.|TRBJ1-6|TRBV11-3
CASSRVGGDSPLHF
TGTGCCAGCAGCCGCGTGGGGGGTGATTCACCCCTCCACTTT
>.|TRBD1|TRBJ1-2|TRBV27
CASRPQQGSYGYTF
TGTGCCAGCAGACCCCAACAGGGGTCCTATGGCTACACCTTC
>.|.|TRBJ1-2|TRBV7-2
CASSLRGPRGNGYTF
TGTGCCAGCAGCTTACGGGGACCCCGGGGGAATGGCTACACCTTC
>.|.|TRBJ2-7|TRBV7-9
CASSLAGGHEQYF
TGTGCCAGCAGCTTAGCCGGCGGTCACGAGCAGTACTTC
>.|.|TRBJ1-5|TRBV6-1
CASSEARINQPQHF
TGTGCCAGCAGTGAAGCCAGGATCAATCAGCCCCAGCATTTT
>once|.|TRBJ1-1|TRBV6-5
CASREGNRGTEAFF
TGTGCCAGCAGGGAGGGAAACCGAGGGACTGAAGCTTTCTTT
>.|TRBD1|TRBJ1-2|TRBV13
CASSLGALTGNYGYTF
TGTGCCAGCAGCTTAGGGGCGCTGACAGGGAACTATGGCTACACCTTC
>.|TRBD2|TRBJ2-1|TRBV24-1
CATSDSGSGGVNNEQFF
TGTGCCACCAGTGATTCGGGTAGCGGGGGGGTCAACAATGAGCAGTTCTTC
>.|.|TRBJ2-7|TRBV19
CASTSRGGYEQYF
TGTGCCAGTACTTCAAGGGGGGGATACGAGCAGTACTTC
>.|.|TRBJ1-5|TRBV30
CAWSVRENQPQHF
TGTGCCTGGAGTGTCCGGGAGAATCAGCCCCAGCATTTT